This T cell receptor beta chain stems from a study of beta chain features in type 1 diabetes. Points from the study as a whole: TCRB CDR3s from Type 1 diabetes patients were moderately but significantly shorter in all four CD4+ subsets. In the patient group, naive, central memory and Treg TCRB repertoires seemed more alike than in the healthy donor group.

The CDR3 has 15 residues. Germline V gene lookup returns CDR1 MRHNA and CDR2 SNTAGT. V was pared by 7 bases and J by 2 bases, with 10 bases of the junction left unmatched. Concerning this clone: Antigen specificity is unknown.

Reverse transcribing all isolated RNA meant expressed TCRB transcripts were sequenced. Measured with immunoSEQ multiplex PCR; TCRdb has only the in-frame clones, and not every one. Of about 68,000 clones detected, 49% appear once; the ten largest clones hold roughly 0.7%. Sorting with CD45RO/CCR7/CD25/CD127/CD95/CD27 yielded naive, central memory, regulatory and stem-like memory CD4+ cells. The sequencing sample was made of central memory CD4+ T cells from blood. This chain uses TRBV6-4 with TRBJ2-7; TRBD1 matches 8 bases. The source is a man aged 25 to 45 with type 1 diabetes. The chain's CDR3 is CASMLDRARPYEQYF. The DNA for the CDR3 is TGTGCCAGCATGCTGGACAGGGCGCGCCCCTACGAGCAGTACTTC.